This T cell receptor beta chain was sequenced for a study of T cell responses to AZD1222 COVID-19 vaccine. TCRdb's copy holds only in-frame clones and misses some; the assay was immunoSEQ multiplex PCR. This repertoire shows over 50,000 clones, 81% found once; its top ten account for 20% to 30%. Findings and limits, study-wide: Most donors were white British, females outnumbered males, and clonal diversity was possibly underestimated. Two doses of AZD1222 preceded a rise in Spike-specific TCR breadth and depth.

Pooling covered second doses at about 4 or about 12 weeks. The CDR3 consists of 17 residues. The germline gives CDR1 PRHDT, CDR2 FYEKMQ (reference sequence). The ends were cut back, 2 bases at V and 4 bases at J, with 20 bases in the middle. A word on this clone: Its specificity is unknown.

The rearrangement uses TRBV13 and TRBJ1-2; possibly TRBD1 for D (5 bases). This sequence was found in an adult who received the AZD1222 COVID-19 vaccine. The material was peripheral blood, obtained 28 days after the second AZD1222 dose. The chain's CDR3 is CASSLRGQDRILYGYTF. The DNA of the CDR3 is TGTGCCAGCAGCTTACGCGGGCAAGACAGAATCCTCTATGGCTACACCTTC.